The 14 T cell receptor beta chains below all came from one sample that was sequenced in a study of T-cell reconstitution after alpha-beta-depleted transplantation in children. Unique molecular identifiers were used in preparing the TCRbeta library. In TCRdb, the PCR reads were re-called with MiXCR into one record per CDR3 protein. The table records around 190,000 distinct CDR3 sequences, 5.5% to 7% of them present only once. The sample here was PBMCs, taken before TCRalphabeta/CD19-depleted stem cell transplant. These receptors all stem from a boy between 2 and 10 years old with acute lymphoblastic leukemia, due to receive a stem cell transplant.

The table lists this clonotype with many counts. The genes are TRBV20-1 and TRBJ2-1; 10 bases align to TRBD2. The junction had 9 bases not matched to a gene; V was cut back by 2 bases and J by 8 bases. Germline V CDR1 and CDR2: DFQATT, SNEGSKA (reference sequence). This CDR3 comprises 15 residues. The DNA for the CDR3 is TGCAGTGCTAGAATACTAGCGGGGAAAAGGGATGAGCAGTTCTTC. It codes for CSARILAGKRDEQFF.

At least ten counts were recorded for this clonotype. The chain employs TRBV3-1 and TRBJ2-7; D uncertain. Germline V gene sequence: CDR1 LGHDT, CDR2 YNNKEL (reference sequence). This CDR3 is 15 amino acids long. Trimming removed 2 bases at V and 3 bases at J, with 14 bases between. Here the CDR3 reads CASSQTPEAIYEQYF. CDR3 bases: TGTGCCAGCAGCCAAACCCCAGAAGCCATCTACGAGCAGTACTTC.

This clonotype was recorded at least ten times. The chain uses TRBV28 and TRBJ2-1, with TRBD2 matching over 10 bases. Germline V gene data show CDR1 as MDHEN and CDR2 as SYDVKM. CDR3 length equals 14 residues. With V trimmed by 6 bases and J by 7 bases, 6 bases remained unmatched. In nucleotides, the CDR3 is TGTGCCAGCAGATTAGCGGGAGGTACGAATGAGCAGTTCTTC. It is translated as CASRLAGGTNEQFF.

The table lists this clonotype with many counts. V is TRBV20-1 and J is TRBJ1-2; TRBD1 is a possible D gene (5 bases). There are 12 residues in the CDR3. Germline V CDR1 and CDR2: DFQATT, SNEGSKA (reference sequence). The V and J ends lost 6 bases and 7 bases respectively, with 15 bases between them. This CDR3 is CSAPPGGFGYTF. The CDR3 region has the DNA TGCAGTGCCCCCCCCGGGGGGTTTGGCTACACCTTC.

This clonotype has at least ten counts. The CDR3 spells CASTPATGFGTDTQYF. The DNA of the CDR3 is TGTGCCAGCACTCCGGCGACAGGGTTTGGCACAGATACGCAGTATTTT. V usage is TRBV28 and J usage is TRBJ2-3; TRBD1 matches at 7 bases. Germline loops: CDR1 MDHEN, CDR2 SYDVKM. Losses at the gene ends were 7 bases for V and 1 base for J; bases not matched to a gene: 11. This CDR3 region has 16 residues.

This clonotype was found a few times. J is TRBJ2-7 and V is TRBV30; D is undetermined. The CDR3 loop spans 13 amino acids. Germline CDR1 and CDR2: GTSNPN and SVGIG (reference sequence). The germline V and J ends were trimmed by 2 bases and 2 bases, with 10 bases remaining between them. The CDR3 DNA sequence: TGTGCCTGGAGTAGGCCGCTTACCTACGAGCAGTACTTC. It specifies CAWSRPLTYEQYF.

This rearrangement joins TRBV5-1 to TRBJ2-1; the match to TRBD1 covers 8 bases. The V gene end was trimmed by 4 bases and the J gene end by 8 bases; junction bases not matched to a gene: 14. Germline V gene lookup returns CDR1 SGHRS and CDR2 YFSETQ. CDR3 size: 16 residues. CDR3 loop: CASSPGPGQGGDEQFF. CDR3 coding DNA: TGCGCCAGCAGCCCCGGCCCCGGACAGGGAGGCGATGAGCAGTTCTTC.

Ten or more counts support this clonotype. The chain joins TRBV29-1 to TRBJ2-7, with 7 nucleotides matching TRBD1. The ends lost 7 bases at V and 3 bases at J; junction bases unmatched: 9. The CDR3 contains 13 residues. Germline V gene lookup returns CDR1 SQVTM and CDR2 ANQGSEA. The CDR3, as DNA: TGCAGCGCCTCACCGGGACAGATCTACGAGCAGTACTTC. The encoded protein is CSASPGQIYEQYF.

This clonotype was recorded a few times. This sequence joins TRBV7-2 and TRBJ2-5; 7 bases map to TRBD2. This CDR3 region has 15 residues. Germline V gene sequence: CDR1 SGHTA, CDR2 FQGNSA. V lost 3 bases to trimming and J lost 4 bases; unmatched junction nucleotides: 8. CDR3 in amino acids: CASSFGTTGRETQYF. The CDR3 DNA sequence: TGTGCCAGCAGCTTCGGGACTACCGGGCGAGAGACCCAGTACTTC.

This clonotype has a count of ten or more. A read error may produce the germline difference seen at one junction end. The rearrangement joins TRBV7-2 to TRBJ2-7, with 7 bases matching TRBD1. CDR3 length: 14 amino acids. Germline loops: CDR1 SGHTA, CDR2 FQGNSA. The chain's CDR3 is CASTLGGSSYEQYF. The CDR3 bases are TGTGCCAGCACCTTAGGGGGCAGTTCCTACGAGCAGTACTTC. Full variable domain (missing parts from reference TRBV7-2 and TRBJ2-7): GAGVSQSPSNKVTEKGKDVELRCDPISGHTALYWYRQSLGQGLEFLIYFQGNSAPDKSGLPSDRFSAERTGGSVSTLTIQRTQQEDSAVYLCASTLGGSSYEQYFGPGTRLTVT.

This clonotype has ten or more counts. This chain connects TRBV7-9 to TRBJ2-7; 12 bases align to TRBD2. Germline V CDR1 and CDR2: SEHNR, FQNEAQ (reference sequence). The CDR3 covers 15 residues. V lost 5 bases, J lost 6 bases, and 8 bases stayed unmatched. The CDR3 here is CASSPTSGSDSEQYF. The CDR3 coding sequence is TGTGCCAGCAGCCCGACTAGCGGGAGTGACAGCGAGCAGTACTTC.

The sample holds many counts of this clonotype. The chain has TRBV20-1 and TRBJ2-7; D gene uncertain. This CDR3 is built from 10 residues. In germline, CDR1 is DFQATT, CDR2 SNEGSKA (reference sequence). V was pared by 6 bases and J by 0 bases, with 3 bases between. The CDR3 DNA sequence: TGCAGTGCCCTCTCCTACGAGCAGTACTTC. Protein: CSALSYEQYF.

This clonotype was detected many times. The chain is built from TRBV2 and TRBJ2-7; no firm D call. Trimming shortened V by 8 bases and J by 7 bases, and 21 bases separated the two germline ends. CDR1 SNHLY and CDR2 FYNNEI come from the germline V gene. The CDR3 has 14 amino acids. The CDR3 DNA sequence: TGTGCCAGCGGGGATTTGGGAAGGTACTGGGAGCAGTACTTC. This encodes CASGDLGRYWEQYF.

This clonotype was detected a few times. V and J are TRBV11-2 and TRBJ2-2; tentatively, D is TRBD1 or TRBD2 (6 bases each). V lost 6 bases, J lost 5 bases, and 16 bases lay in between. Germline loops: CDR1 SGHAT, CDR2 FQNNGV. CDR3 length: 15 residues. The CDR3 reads CASRVGQGRTGELFF. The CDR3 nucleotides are TGTGCCAGCAGGGTGGGGCAGGGGAGGACCGGGGAGCTGTTTTTT.